A selection of T cell receptor beta chains follows, all from one sample in a study of blood T cell repertoires in COVID-19. TCRdb keeps only in-frame clones here, not all; method: immunoSEQ multiplex PCR. The sample contains around 45,000 clones, about 90% of which appear only once. Sequencing was done on a sample of peripheral blood. The receptors originated from a man between 65 and 79 years old with active COVID-19. Each CDR3 is given with its conserved first and last residue. The D gene is left open where the match is weak. Clone sizes are given selectively: once, few, many, or a class where the clone is expanded.

d_call	v_call	j_call	clone_size	cdr3_aa	cdr3_nt
-	TRBV3-1/TRBV3-2	TRBJ2-7	-	CASSQGGGRTGDEQYF	TGTGCCAGCAGCCAAGGAGGAGGCAGGACGGGCGACGAGCAGTACTTC
-	TRBV5-5	TRBJ1-3	-	CASSLGSSGNTIYF	TGTGCCAGCAGCTTGGGCAGCTCTGGAAACACCATATATTTT
-	TRBV7-2	TRBJ2-5	-	CASSLGYQETQYF	TGTGCCAGCAGCTTGGGCTACCAAGAGACCCAGTACTTC
-	TRBV7-9	TRBJ1-1	-	CASSTQVGNTEAFF	TGTGCCAGCAGCACACAGGTGGGGAACACTGAAGCTTTCTTT
-	TRBV11-2	TRBJ1-4	-	CASSLDLGVGDGEKLFF	TGTGCCAGCAGCTTAGATTTAGGGGTGGGTGATGGTGAAAAACTGTTTTTT
-	TRBV30	TRBJ1-2	-	CAWSVKTGLHGYTF	TGTGCCTGGAGTGTAAAAACAGGGCTCCATGGCTACACCTTC
-	TRBV6-2/TRBV6-3	TRBJ1-1	-	CASSPPGKRTEAFF	TGTGCCAGCAGTCCGCCCGGGAAACGCACTGAAGCTTTCTTT
TRBD1	TRBV11-2	TRBJ1-3	once	CASSPRGQGFRNTIYF	TGTGCCAGCAGCCCGCGGGGACAGGGGTTTCGAAACACCATATATTTT
TRBD1	TRBV6-5	TRBJ1-5	few	CASRGQGKQPQHF	TGTGCCAGCAGGGGACAGGGAAAACAGCCCCAGCATTTT
TRBD2	TRBV28	TRBJ2-7	-	CASTDGLVWGNEQYF	TGTGCCAGCACGGACGGACTAGTTTGGGGAAACGAGCAGTACTTC
-	TRBV11-3	TRBJ2-7	-	CASSHGSYEQYF	TGTGCCAGCAGCCACGGCTCCTACGAGCAGTACTTC
-	TRBV30	TRBJ1-1	-	CAWSVTGMRNTEAFF	TGTGCCTGGAGTGTCACAGGGATGCGGAACACTGAAGCTTTCTTT
-	TRBV7-9	TRBJ2-5	-	CASTPRDFQETQYF	TGTGCCAGCACCCCCCGGGACTTTCAAGAGACCCAGTACTTC
-	TRBV3-1/TRBV3-2	TRBJ1-5	-	CASSQDRNNQPQHF	TGTGCCAGCAGCCAAGACCGTAACAATCAGCCCCAGCATTTT
-	TRBV27	TRBJ1-4	-	CASSFWAGDEKLFF	TGTGCCAGCAGTTTTTGGGCAGGGGATGAAAAACTGTTTTTT
TRBD1	TRBV5-1	TRBJ2-7	once	CASSPQGAMNEQYF	TGCGCCAGCAGCCCACAGGGGGCGATGAACGAGCAGTACTTC
-	TRBV5-6	TRBJ1-3	-	CASSLGQNPGNTIYF	TGTGCCAGCAGCTTGGGACAGAATCCTGGAAACACCATATATTTT
-	TRBV7-9	TRBJ1-2	-	CASSLDWEEAYGYTF	TGTGCCAGCAGCTTGGACTGGGAGGAGGCCTATGGCTACACCTTC
TRBD1	TRBV18	TRBJ1-5	-	CASSPGTGISNQPQHF	TGTGCCAGCTCACCAGGGACAGGGATTAGCAATCAGCCCCAGCATTTT
-	TRBV7-2	TRBJ2-3	-	CARPSEGGDTQYF	TGTGCCAGACCTTCGGAAGGGGGAGATACGCAGTATTTT
-	TRBV18	TRBJ1-1	-	CASSSGENTEAFF	TGTGCCAGCTCGAGCGGTGAGAACACTGAAGCTTTCTTT
-	TRBV27	TRBJ1-5	-	CASRAISAGQPQHF	TGTGCCAGCAGGGCCATATCAGCGGGTCAGCCCCAGCATTTT
-	TRBV7-9	TRBJ2-5	-	CASSLSGQETQYF	TGTGCCAGCAGCTTGAGCGGGCAAGAGACCCAGTACTTC
-	TRBV29-1	TRBJ2-7	-	CSAQEQYEQYF	TGCAGCGCCCAAGAACAGTACGAGCAGTACTTC
-	TRBV3-1/TRBV3-2	TRBJ2-7	-	CASSQTGWASYEQYF	TGTGCCAGCAGCCAAACAGGGTGGGCGTCCTACGAGCAGTACTTC
TRBD1	TRBV6-5	TRBJ2-7	-	CASSLETGGAYEQYF	TGTGCCAGCAGTCTGGAGACAGGGGGCGCGTACGAGCAGTACTTC
TRBD1	TRBV29-1	TRBJ1-1	-	CSVAGQLDTEAFF	TGCAGCGTGGCGGGACAGTTGGACACTGAAGCTTTCTTT
TRBD1	TRBV19	TRBJ1-4	-	CASSGQGGNEKLFF	TGTGCCAGTAGTGGACAGGGGGGTAATGAAAAACTGTTTTTT
TRBD2	TRBV4-2	TRBJ2-1	-	CASSPLILAGRSNEQFF	TGTGCCAGCAGCCCATTAATACTAGCGGGGCGGTCCAATGAGCAGTTCTTC
TRBD1	TRBV29-1	TRBJ1-4	-	CSGRQGTNEKLFF	TGCAGCGGCAGACAGGGAACTAATGAAAAACTGTTTTTT
-	TRBV4-2	TRBJ1-4	-	CASSQGPNEKLFF	TGTGCCAGCAGCCAGGGCCCCAATGAAAAACTGTTTTTT
TRBD1	TRBV6-1	TRBJ1-4	-	CASSEGVRGNEKLFF	TGTGCCAGCAGTGAAGGTGTCAGGGGGAATGAAAAACTGTTTTTT
-	TRBV2	TRBJ2-7	-	CASTGGDGREQYF	TGTGCCAGCACCGGGGGAGATGGCCGCGAGCAGTACTTC
-	TRBV29-1	TRBJ2-6	-	CSVTTDSGANVLTF	TGCAGCGTGACGACAGACTCTGGGGCCAACGTCCTGACTTTC
TRBD1	TRBV30	TRBJ1-4	-	CAWSAGQGTFRTNEKLFF	TGTGCCTGGAGTGCGGGACAGGGGACCTTTAGGACTAATGAAAAACTGTTTTTT
-	TRBV4-1	TRBJ1-1	-	CASSPPLNTEAFF	TGCGCCAGCAGCCCCCCTCTGAACACTGAAGCTTTCTTT